The T cell receptor beta chain described here comes from a study of T-cell memory formation after mild COVID-19. Overall study: Clusters of TCRs were largely donor specific. Overall study findings and caveats: For second-wave clones that peaked at day 37, SARS-CoV-2 specificity went unverified.

From germline, CDR1 is GTSNPN and CDR2 SVGIG (reference sequence). With 0 bases removed from V and 8 bases from J, the gap between germline ends came to 2 bases. The CDR3 is 10 residues long. A few counts support this clonotype. The antigen is not known. After 5'RACE with constant-segment primers, TCR alpha and TCR beta cDNA libraries carrying sample barcodes and UMIs were obtained. TCRdb recomputed calls from the 5' RACE reads with MiXCR, one row per CDR3 protein. The table has hundreds of thousands of distinct CDR3 sequences, roughly 20% seen once. V is TRBV30 and J is TRBJ2-1; unclear D gene. This clonotype was obtained from an adult woman who had mild COVID-19 (a few samples of this study predate the infection). Cell type and time point are not known. The material sequenced was PBMCs or a T cell subset sorted from them (not recorded which). CDR3 protein: CAWSVDEQFF. CDR3 coding DNA: TGTGCCTGGAGTGTAGATGAGCAGTTCTTC. The full variable domain, its missing parts supplied by reference TRBV30 and TRBJ2-1, is SQTIHQWPATLVQPVGSPLSLECTVEGTSNPNLYWYRQAAGRGLQLLFYSVGIGQISSEVPQNLSASRPQDRQFILSSKKLLLSDSGFYLCAWSVDEQFFGPGTRLTVL.